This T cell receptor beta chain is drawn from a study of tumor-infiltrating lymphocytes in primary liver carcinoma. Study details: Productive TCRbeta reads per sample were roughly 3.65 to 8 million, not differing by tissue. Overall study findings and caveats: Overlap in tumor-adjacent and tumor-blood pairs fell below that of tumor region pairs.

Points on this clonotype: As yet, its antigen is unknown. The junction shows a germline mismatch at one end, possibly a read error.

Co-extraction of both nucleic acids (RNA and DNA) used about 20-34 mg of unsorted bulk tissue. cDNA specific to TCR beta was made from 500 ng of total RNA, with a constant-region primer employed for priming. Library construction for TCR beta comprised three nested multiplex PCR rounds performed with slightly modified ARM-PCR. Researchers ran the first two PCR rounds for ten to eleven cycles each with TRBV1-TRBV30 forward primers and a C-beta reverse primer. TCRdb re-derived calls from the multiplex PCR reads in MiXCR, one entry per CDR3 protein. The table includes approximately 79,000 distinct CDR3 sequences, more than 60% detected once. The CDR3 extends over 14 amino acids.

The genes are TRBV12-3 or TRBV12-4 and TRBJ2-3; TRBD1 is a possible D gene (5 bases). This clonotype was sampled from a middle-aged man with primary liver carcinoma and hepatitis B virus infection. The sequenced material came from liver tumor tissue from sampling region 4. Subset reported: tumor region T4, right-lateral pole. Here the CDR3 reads CANSQGLSTDTQYF. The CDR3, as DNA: TGTGCCAACAGTCAGGGTTTGTCTACAGATACGCAGTATTTT.